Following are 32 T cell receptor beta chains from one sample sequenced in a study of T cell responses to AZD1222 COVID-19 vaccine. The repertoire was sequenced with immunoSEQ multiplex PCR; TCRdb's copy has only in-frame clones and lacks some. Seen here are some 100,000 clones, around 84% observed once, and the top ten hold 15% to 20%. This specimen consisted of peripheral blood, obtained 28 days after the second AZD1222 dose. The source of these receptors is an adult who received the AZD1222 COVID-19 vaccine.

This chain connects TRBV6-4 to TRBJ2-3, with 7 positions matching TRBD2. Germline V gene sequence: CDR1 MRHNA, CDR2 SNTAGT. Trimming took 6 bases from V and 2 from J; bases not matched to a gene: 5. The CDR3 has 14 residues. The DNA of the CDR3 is TGTGCCAGCAGCGCTAGCGGAGACACAGATACGCAGTATTTT. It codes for CASSASGDTDTQYF.

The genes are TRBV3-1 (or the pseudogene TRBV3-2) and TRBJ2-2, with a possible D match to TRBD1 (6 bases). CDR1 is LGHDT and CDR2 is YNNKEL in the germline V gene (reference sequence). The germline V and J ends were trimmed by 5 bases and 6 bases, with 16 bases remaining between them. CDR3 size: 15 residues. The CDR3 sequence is CASSNTGLGSGELFF. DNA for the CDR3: TGTGCCAGCAGCAATACAGGGTTAGGTTCCGGGGAGCTGTTTTTT.

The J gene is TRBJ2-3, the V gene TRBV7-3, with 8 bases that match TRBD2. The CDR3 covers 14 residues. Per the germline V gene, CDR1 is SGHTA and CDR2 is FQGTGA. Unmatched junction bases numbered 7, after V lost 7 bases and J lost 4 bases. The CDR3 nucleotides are TGTGCCAGCAACACGGGACTAGAAGCAGATACGCAGTATTTT. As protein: CASNTGLEADTQYF.

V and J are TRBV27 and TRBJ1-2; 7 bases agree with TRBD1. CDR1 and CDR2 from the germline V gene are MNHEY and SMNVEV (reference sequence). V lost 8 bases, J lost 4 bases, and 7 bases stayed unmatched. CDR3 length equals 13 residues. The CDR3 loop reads CASQKTGIYGYTF. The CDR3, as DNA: TGTGCCAGCCAGAAGACAGGGATCTATGGCTACACCTTC.

CDR3 DNA sequence: TGCGCCAGCAGCTTGGTGTCTGGTTACCCAGCTTTCTTT. This sequence encodes CASSLVSGYPAFF. The chain carries TRBV5-1 and TRBJ1-1, with D unclear. Trimming removed 0 bases from V and 10 bases from J, with 13 bases in between. The CDR3 length is 13 residues. Germline V gene lookup returns CDR1 SGHRS and CDR2 YFSETQ.

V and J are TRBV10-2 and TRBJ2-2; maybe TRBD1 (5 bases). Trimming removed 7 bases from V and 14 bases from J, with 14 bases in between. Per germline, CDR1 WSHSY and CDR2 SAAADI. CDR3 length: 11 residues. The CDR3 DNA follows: TGCGCCAGCATGGGGCCATATCGACTGTTTTTT. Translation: CASMGPYRLFF.

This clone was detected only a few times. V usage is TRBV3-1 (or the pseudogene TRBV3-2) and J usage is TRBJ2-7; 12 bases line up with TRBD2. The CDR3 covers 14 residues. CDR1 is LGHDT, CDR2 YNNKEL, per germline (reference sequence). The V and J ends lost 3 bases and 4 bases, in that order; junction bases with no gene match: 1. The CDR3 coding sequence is TGTGCCAGCAGCCACGGACTAGCGGGATACGAGCAGTACTTC. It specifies CASSHGLAGYEQYF.

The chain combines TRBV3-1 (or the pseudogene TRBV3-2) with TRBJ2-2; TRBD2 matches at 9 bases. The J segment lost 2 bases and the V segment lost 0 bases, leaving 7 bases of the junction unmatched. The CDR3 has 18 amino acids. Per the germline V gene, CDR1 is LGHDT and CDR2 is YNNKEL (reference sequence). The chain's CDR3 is CASSQDLSSGGNTGELFF. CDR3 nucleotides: TGTGCCAGCAGCCAAGATCTAAGTAGCGGGGGTAACACCGGGGAGCTGTTTTTT.

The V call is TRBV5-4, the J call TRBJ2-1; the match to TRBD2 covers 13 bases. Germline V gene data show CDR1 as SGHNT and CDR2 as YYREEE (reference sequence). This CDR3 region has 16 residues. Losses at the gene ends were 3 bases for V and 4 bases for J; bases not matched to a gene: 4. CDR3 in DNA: TGTGCCAGCAGCTCCGGGACTAGCGGGACGTACAATGAGCAGTTCTTC. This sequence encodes CASSSGTSGTYNEQFF.

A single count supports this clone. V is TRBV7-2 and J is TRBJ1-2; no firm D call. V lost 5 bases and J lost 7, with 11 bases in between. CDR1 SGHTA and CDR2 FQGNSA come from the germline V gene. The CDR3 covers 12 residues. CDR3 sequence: CASSPPGAGYTF. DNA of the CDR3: TGTGCCAGCAGCCCCCCAGGCGCTGGCTACACCTTC.

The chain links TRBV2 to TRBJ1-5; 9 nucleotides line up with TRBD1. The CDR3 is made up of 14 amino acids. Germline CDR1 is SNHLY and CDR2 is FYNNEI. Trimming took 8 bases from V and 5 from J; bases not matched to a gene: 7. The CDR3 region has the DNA TGTGCCAGCGGAGACAGGGGGGGGGATCAGCCCCAGCATTTT. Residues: CASGDRGGDQPQHF.

The CDR3 region is CASTFSGTGNEKLFF. For the CDR3, the DNA is TGTGCCAGCACCTTTAGCGGGACAGGGAATGAAAAACTGTTTTTT. The chain combines TRBV27 with TRBJ1-4, with 9 bases identical to TRBD1. Per the germline V gene, CDR1 is MNHEY and CDR2 is SMNVEV (reference sequence). The V segment lost 7 bases and the J segment 5 bases; nucleotides outside the gene matches: 8. The CDR3 is made up of 15 amino acids.

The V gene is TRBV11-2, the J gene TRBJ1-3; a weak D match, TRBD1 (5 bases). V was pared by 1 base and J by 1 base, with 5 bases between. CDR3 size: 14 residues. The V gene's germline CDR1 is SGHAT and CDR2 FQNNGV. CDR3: CASSLGTSGNTIYF. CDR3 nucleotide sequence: TGTGCCAGCAGCTTAGGGACATCTGGAAACACCATATATTTT.

CDR3 protein: CASSIVHRAKDQPQHF. The CDR3, as DNA: TGTGCCAGTAGTATAGTACACAGGGCAAAGGATCAGCCCCAGCATTTT. The chain couples TRBV19 to TRBJ1-5; D possibly corresponds to TRBD1 (6 bases). The CDR3 consists of 16 residues. Per germline, CDR1 LNHDA and CDR2 SQIVND (reference sequence). The ends were cut back, 1 base at V and 5 bases at J, with 15 bases in the middle.

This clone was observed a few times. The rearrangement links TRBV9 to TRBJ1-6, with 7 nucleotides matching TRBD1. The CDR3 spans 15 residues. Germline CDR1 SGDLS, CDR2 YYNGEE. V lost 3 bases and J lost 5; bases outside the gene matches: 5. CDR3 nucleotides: TGTGCCAGCAGCGAACAGGGGAGCAATAATTCACCCCTCCACTTT. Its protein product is CASSEQGSNNSPLHF. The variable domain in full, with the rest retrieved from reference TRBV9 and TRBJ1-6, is DSGVTQTPKHLITATGQRVTLRCSPRSGDLSVYWYQQSLDQGLQFLIQYYNGEERAKGNILERFSAQQFPDLHSELNLSSLELGDSALYFCASSEQGSNNSPLHFGNGTRLTVT.

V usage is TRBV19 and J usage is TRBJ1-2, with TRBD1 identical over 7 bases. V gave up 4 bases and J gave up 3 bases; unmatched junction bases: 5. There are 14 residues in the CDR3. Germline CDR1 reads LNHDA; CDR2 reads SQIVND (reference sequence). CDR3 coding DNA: TGTGCCAGTAGTAGCCTGGACAGGTACTATGGCTACACCTTC. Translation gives CASSSLDRYYGYTF.

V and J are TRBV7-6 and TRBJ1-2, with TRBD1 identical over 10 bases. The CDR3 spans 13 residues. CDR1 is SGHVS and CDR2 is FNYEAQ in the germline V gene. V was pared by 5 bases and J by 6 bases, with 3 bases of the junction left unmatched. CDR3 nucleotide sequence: TGTGCCAGCAGCAGAGACAGGGGGCATGGCTACACCTTC. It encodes CASSRDRGHGYTF.

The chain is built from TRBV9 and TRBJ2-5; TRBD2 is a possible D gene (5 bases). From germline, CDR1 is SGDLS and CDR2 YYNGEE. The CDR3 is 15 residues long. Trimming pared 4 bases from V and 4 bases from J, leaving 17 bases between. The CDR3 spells CASSPRGARIETQYF. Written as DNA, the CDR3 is TGTGCCAGCAGCCCCCGGGGAGCGAGAATAGAGACCCAGTACTTC.

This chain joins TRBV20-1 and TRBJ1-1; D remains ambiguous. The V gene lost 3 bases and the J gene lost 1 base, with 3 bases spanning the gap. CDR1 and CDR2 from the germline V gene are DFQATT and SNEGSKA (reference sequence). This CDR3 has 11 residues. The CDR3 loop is CSASSNTEAFF. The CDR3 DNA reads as TGCAGTGCTAGTTCGAACACTGAAGCTTTCTTT.

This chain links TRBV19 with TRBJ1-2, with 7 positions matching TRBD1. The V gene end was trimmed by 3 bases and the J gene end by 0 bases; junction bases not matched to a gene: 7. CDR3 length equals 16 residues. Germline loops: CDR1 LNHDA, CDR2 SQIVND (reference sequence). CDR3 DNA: TGTGCCAGTAGTATCGACCGAGGACAGGCTAACTATGGCTACACCTTC. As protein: CASSIDRGQANYGYTF.

CDR3 region: CSVVLGAGGNTIYF. The CDR3 DNA reads as TGCAGCGTGGTGTTGGGGGCTGGTGGAAACACCATATATTTT. V is TRBV29-1 and J is TRBJ1-3, with D possibly TRBD1 on 6 matching bases. Germline V gene data show CDR1 as SQVTM and CDR2 as ANQGSEA. The V end lost 6 bases, the J end lost 3 bases, and 15 bases lay between the germline ends. The CDR3 spans 14 residues.

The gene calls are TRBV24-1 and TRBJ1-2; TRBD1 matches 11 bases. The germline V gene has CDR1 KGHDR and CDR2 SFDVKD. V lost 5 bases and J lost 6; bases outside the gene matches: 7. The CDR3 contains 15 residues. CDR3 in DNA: TGTGCCACCAGTGGGACCGGGACAGGGGGAGATGGCTACACCTTC. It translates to CATSGTGTGGDGYTF.

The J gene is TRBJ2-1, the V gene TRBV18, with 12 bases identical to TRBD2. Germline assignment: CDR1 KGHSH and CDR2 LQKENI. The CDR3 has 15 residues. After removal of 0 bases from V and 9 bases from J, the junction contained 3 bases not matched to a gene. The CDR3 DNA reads TGTGCCAGCTCACCACCCTCACTAGCGGGAGGTGAGCAGTTCTTC. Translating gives CASSPPSLAGGEQFF.

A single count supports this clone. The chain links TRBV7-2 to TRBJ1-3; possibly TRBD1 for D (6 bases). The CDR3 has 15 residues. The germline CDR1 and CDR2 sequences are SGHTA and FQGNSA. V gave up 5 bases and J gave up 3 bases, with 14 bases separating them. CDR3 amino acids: CASSPKTGDGNTIYF. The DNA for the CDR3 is TGTGCCAGCAGCCCCAAGACAGGTGATGGAAACACCATATATTTT.

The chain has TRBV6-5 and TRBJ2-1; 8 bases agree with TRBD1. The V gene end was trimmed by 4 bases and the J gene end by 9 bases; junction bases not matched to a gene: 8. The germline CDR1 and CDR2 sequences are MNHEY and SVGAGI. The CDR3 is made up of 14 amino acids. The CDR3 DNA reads TGTGCCAGCAGTTTCTTAACAGGGGGGAGTGAGCAGTTCTTC. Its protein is CASSFLTGGSEQFF.

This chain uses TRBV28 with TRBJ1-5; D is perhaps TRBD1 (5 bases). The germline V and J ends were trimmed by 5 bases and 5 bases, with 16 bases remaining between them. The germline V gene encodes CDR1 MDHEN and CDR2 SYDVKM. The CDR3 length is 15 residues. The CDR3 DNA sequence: TGTGCCAGCAGTCCCCCGCCAGGGTCCCATCAGCCCCAGCATTTT. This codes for CASSPPPGSHQPQHF.

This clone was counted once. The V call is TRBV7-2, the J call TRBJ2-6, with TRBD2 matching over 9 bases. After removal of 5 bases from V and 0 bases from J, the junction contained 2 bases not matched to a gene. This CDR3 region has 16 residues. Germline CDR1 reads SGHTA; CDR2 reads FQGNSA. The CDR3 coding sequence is TGTGCCAGCAGCCCACTAGCGGGCTCTGGGGCCAACGTCCTGACTTTC. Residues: CASSPLAGSGANVLTF.

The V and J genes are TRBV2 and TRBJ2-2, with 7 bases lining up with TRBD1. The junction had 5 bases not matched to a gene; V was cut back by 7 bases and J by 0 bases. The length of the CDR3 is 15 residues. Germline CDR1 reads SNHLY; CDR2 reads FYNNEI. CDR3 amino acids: CASNRQGTNTGELFF. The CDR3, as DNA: TGTGCCAGCAATCGACAGGGAACGAACACCGGGGAGCTGTTTTTT. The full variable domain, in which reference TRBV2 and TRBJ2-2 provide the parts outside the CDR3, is EPEVTQTPSHQVTQMGQEVILRCVPISNHLYFYWYRQILGQKVEFLVSFYNNEISEKSEIFDDQFSVERPDGSNFTLKIRSTKLEDSAMYFCASNRQGTNTGELFFGEGSRLTVL.

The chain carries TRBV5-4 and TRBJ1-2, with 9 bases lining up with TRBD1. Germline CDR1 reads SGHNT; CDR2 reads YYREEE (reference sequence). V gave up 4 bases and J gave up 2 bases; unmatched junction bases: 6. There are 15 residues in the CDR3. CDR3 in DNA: TGTGCCAGCAGCAGAGGGACAGGGACGAACTATGGCTACACCTTC. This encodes CASSRGTGTNYGYTF.

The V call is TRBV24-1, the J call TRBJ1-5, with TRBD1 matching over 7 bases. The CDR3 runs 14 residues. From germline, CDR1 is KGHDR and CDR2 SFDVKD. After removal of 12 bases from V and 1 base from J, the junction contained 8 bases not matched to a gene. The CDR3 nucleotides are TGTGCCGCGGCAGGGGGTCACAGCAATCAGCCCCAGCATTTT. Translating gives CAAAGGHSNQPQHF.

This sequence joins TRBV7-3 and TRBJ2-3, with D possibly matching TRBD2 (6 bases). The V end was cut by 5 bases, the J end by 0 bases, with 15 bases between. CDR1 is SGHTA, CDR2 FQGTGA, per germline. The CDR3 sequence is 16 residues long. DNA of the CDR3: TGTGCCAGCAGCGACGGACGGGACTCAAGCACAGATACGCAGTATTTT. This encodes CASSDGRDSSTDTQYF. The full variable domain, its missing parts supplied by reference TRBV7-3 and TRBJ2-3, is GAGVSQTPSNKVTEKGKYVELRCDPISGHTALYWYRQSLGQGPEFLIYFQGTGAADDSGLPNDRFFAVRPEGSVSTLKIQRTERGDSAVYLCASSDGRDSSTDTQYFGPGTRLTVL.

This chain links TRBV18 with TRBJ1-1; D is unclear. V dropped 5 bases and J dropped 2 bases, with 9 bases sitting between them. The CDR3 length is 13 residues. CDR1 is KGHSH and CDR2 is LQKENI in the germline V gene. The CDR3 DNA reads TGTGCCAGCTCAGCCCTCCCCAACACTGAAGCTTTCTTT. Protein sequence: CASSALPNTEAFF.